This passage covers 30 T cell receptor beta chains from one sample sequenced in a study of blood T cell repertoires in COVID-19. TCRdb's table, derived via immunoSEQ multiplex PCR, lists solely in-frame clones and lacks some. In the table there are more than 250,000 clones, about 82% of which are singletons. Sequenced: peripheral blood. Receptor source: a woman between 50 and 59 years old with acute or convalescent COVID-19.

The chain recombines TRBV18 with TRBJ2-3; D uncertain. The V gene's germline CDR1 is KGHSH and CDR2 LQKENI. This CDR3 contains 16 residues. The ends were cut back, 2 bases at V and 0 bases at J, with 12 bases in the middle. CDR3 amino acids: CASSPMTLQSTDTQYF. The CDR3 bases are TGTGCCAGCTCACCAATGACACTTCAAAGCACAGATACGCAGTATTTT.

This clone was detected a few times. The chain combines TRBV27 with TRBJ2-5; D unresolved. V was cut by 6 bases and J by 5 bases, with 16 bases left in between. The germline V gene encodes CDR1 MNHEY and CDR2 SMNVEV (reference sequence). The CDR3 length is 14 residues. CDR3 residues: CASRSTSAGETQYF. The CDR3 coding sequence is TGTGCCAGCAGGTCCACCTCCGCCGGGGAGACCCAGTACTTC.

This clone has a handful of counts. The V call is TRBV9, the J call TRBJ1-1; 9 bases line up with TRBD1. After removal of 3 bases from V and 4 bases from J, the junction contained 7 bases not matched to a gene. The CDR3 is made up of 15 amino acids. Germline CDR1 reads SGDLS; CDR2 reads YYNGEE. The CDR3 here is CASSEGTGLVTEAFF. The CDR3 region has the DNA TGTGCCAGCAGCGAGGGGACAGGGTTGGTCACTGAAGCTTTCTTT.

V gene TRBV7-6 combines with J gene TRBJ2-6, with 11 nucleotides matching TRBD1. Germline CDR1 and CDR2: SGHVS and FNYEAQ. This CDR3 spans 18 amino acids. V lost 1 base to trimming and J lost 0 bases; unmatched junction nucleotides: 2. CDR3 sequence: CASSLEGTGGSGANVLTF. The CDR3 coding sequence is TGTGCCAGCAGCTTAGAAGGGACAGGGGGCTCTGGGGCCAACGTCCTGACTTTC.

This chain uses TRBV9 with TRBJ2-3; no firm D call. Trimming left V 0 bases short and J 0 bases short, with 8 bases between. Germline-derived CDR1 and CDR2 are SGDLS and YYNGEE. There are 15 residues in the CDR3. The CDR3 here is CASSVGLVSTDTQYF. CDR3 coding DNA: TGTGCCAGCAGCGTAGGCTTAGTTAGCACAGATACGCAGTATTTT. The full variable domain, rest sourced from reference TRBV9 and TRBJ2-3, is DSGVTQTPKHLITATGQRVTLRCSPRSGDLSVYWYQQSLDQGLQFLIQYYNGEERAKGNILERFSAQQFPDLHSELNLSSLELGDSALYFCASSVGLVSTDTQYFGPGTRLTVL.

The rearrangement links TRBV21-1 to TRBJ2-3; no check of the table's D call, TRBD1, against the DNA was made. TRBV21-1 is classified as a pseudogene. This CDR3 is 15 amino acids long. The DNA for the CDR3 is TGTGCCAGCAGCAAAAAAAGACAGGGCACAGATACGCAGTATTTT. Its protein product is CASSKKRQGTDTQYF.

The count of this clone is one. The V and J genes are TRBV2 and TRBJ1-4; D is unresolved. V was cut by 3 bases and J by 7 bases, with 21 bases left in between. This CDR3 is 17 amino acids long. Per the germline V gene, CDR1 is SNHLY and CDR2 is FYNNEI. CDR3 region: CASSEEFLLMSGEKLFF. For the CDR3, the DNA is TGTGCCAGCAGTGAGGAGTTCCTCCTAATGAGTGGTGAAAAACTGTTTTTT. Full variable domain (rest looked up from reference TRBV2 and TRBJ1-4): EPEVTQTPSHQVTQMGQEVILRCVPISNHLYFYWYRQILGQKVEFLVSFYNNEISEKSEIFDDQFSVERPDGSNFTLKIRSTKLEDSAMYFCASSEEFLLMSGEKLFFGSGTQLSVL.

This chain connects TRBV2 to TRBJ2-1; 8 nucleotides align to TRBD2. Germline values: CDR1 SNHLY, CDR2 FYNNEI. V shed 5 bases, J shed 0 bases, and the junction held 12 bases outside the gene matches. The CDR3 loop spans 18 amino acids. In DNA, the CDR3 is TGTGCCAGCAGTTCCTTGTTGGGCGGGAGGAGCTCCTACAATGAGCAGTTCTTC. Translated, it gives CASSSLLGGRSSYNEQFF.

This sequence joins TRBV24-1 and TRBJ2-7; D not resolved. CDR3 size: 11 residues. The ends were cut back, 2 bases at V and 4 bases at J, with 2 bases in the middle. Germline V gene sequence: CDR1 KGHDR, CDR2 SFDVKD. The CDR3 protein is CATSDSYEQYF. In nucleotides, the CDR3 is TGTGCCACCAGTGATTCGTACGAGCAGTACTTC.

This clone appeared a single time. The CDR3 protein is CASSLRWRENTEAFF. The DNA for the CDR3 is TGTGCCAGCAGCTTACGCTGGAGAGAAAACACTGAAGCTTTCTTT. The rearrangement links TRBV7-8 to TRBJ1-1, with D hard to call. Germline values: CDR1 SGHVS, CDR2 FQNEAQ. The V end was cut by 2 bases, the J end by 2 bases, with 12 bases between. The CDR3 loop spans 15 amino acids.

Only one count was recorded for this clone. The chain links TRBV5-1 to TRBJ2-2; 8 bases agree with TRBD1. The CDR3 sequence is 15 residues long. V was pared by 4 bases and J by 1 base, with 3 bases of the junction left unmatched. Germline assignment: CDR1 SGHRS and CDR2 YFSETQ. CDR3 DNA: TGCGCCAGCAGCCAGACAGGGGAGAACACCGGGGAGCTGTTTTTT. It yields the protein CASSQTGENTGELFF.

In this sample, this clone turned up once. The CDR3 loop is CASSATSGRGDTFF. For the CDR3, the DNA is TGTGCCAGCAGTGCGACTAGCGGGAGGGGCGACACGTTCTTC. The chain carries TRBV6-4 and TRBJ2-1; 14 positions agree with TRBD2. CDR3 length equals 14 residues. Germline trimming cut 4 bases from V and 15 bases from J; bases unmatched to any gene: 8. Germline loops: CDR1 MRHNA, CDR2 SNTAGT.

The CDR3 loop reads CASSLAPDSRSYNEQFF. The CDR3 DNA sequence: TGTGCCAGCAGCTTGGCGCCGGACAGTCGCTCCTACAATGAGCAGTTCTTC. The V and J genes are TRBV7-3 and TRBJ2-1; D may be TRBD1 (6 bases). V was trimmed by 3 bases and J by 0 bases, leaving 15 bases between them. CDR1 SGHTA and CDR2 FQGTGA come from the germline V gene. The CDR3 runs to 17 residues. The complete variable domain, with remaining parts taken from reference TRBV7-3 and TRBJ2-1, reads GAGVSQTPSNKVTEKGKYVELRCDPISGHTALYWYRQSLGQGPEFLIYFQGTGAADDSGLPNDRFFAVRPEGSVSTLKIQRTERGDSAVYLCASSLAPDSRSYNEQFFGPGTRLTVL.

This clone has only a few counts. The chain couples TRBV9 to TRBJ1-4; possibly TRBD1 for D (5 bases). CDR1 is SGDLS and CDR2 is YYNGEE in the germline V gene. Trimming cost V 3 bases and J 3 bases, with 12 bases left between them. This CDR3 is 15 amino acids long. In DNA, the CDR3 is TGTGCCAGCAGCGCATCAGGGTTGGCTAATGAAAAACTGTTTTTT. This gives the protein CASSASGLANEKLFF.

This clone was observed a few times. The gene calls are TRBV5-4 and TRBJ2-1; TRBD2 matches 9 bases. Germline CDR1 reads SGHNT; CDR2 reads YYREEE (reference sequence). V lost 5 bases and J lost 2; bases outside the gene matches: 5. The CDR3 consists of 15 residues. The CDR3 sequence: CASRTGLAAYNEQFF. The DNA of the CDR3 is TGTGCCAGCAGGACGGGACTAGCAGCCTACAATGAGCAGTTCTTC.

The CDR3 DNA sequence: TGTGCTAGTGGTTTGAAGTCGCGGGGGGTATACAATGAGCAGTTCTTC. Translated, it gives CASGLKSRGVYNEQFF. The V and J genes are TRBV12-5 and TRBJ2-1; 8 nucleotides match TRBD2. The V gene's germline CDR1 is LGHNT and CDR2 FRNRAP. This CDR3 comprises 16 residues. The V segment lost 2 bases and the J segment 4 bases; nucleotides outside the gene matches: 7.

The chain links TRBV28 to TRBJ1-2; D is undetermined. The CDR3 length is 10 residues. V lost 5 bases and J 8 bases, leaving 6 bases between the germline ends. Looked up from germline, CDR1 is MDHEN and CDR2 is SYDVKM. This chain's CDR3 is CASSAKGYTF. CDR3 bases: TGTGCCAGCAGTGCGAAGGGCTACACCTTC.

This sequence joins TRBV27 and TRBJ2-3; a possible D gene is TRBD1 (7 bases). The V and J ends lost 4 bases and 4 bases respectively, with 15 bases between them. Germline lookup yields CDR1 MNHEY and CDR2 SMNVEV (reference sequence). The CDR3 is 15 residues long. The CDR3 nucleotides are TGTGCCAGCAGTTCCCAGGGGGGTGGCTCAGATACGCAGTATTTT. This encodes CASSSQGGGSDTQYF.

The chain couples TRBV4-1 to TRBJ2-7; the match to TRBD2 covers 12 bases. The junction had 7 bases not matched to a gene; V was cut back by 5 bases and J by 5 bases. CDR1 is MGHRA and CDR2 is YSYEKL in the germline V gene. The CDR3 extends over 15 amino acids. The DNA of the CDR3 is TGCGCCAGCAGCTTCCGGACTAGCGGGAACCACGAGCAGTACTTC. This encodes CASSFRTSGNHEQYF.

The chain recombines TRBV9 with TRBJ2-5; no definite D call. CDR1 is SGDLS, CDR2 YYNGEE, per germline. CDR3 size: 11 residues. V was shortened by 4 bases and J by 2 bases, with 3 bases between the two germline ends. The CDR3 region is CASSIQETQYF. The DNA of the CDR3 is TGTGCCAGCAGCATACAAGAGACCCAGTACTTC. The complete variable domain, with remaining parts taken from reference TRBV9 and TRBJ2-5, reads DSGVTQTPKHLITATGQRVTLRCSPRSGDLSVYWYQQSLDQGLQFLIQYYNGEERAKGNILERFSAQQFPDLHSELNLSSLELGDSALYFCASSIQETQYFGPGTRLLVL.

J is TRBJ2-7 and V is TRBV6-1; 8 bases are a match to TRBD2. CDR1 is MNHNS, CDR2 SASEGT, per germline. This CDR3 region has 16 residues. The J segment lost 2 bases and the V segment lost 3 bases, leaving 9 bases of the junction unmatched. CDR3 residues: CASSEGSGGGTYEQYF. Written as DNA, the CDR3 is TGTGCCAGCAGTGAGGGTTCCGGCGGGGGGACCTACGAGCAGTACTTC.

V usage is TRBV5-1 and J usage is TRBJ2-5; TRBD1 might be the D (6 bases). Germline values: CDR1 SGHRS, CDR2 YFSETQ. V lost 2 bases and J lost 0, with 8 bases in between. The CDR3 has 14 amino acids. The CDR3 protein is CASSLTGYQETQYF. In DNA form, the CDR3 reads TGCGCCAGCAGCTTAACAGGGTACCAAGAGACCCAGTACTTC.

The rearrangement joins TRBV2 to TRBJ1-4; 7 bases line up with TRBD1. Trimming took 4 bases from V and 10 from J; bases not matched to a gene: 6. Germline CDR1 reads SNHLY; CDR2 reads FYNNEI. The CDR3 has 13 amino acids. CDR3 sequence: CASSGQGKGKLFF. The CDR3 nucleotides read TGTGCCAGCAGTGGACAGGGAAAAGGAAAACTGTTTTTT.

This chain connects TRBV3-1 (or the pseudogene TRBV3-2) to TRBJ1-6, with D uncertain. The V gene lost 3 bases and the J gene lost 9 bases, with 9 bases spanning the gap. The germline V gene encodes CDR1 LGHDT and CDR2 YNNKEL (reference sequence). CDR3 size: 13 residues. In nucleotides, the CDR3 is TGTGCCAGCAGCCAGCCCCACGGTTCACCCCTCCACTTT. The encoded protein is CASSQPHGSPLHF.

This chain uses TRBV11-2 with TRBJ2-4; D not certain. V dropped 1 base and J dropped 0 bases, with 7 bases sitting between them. Germline assignment: CDR1 SGHAT and CDR2 FQNNGV. The CDR3 length is 15 residues. The CDR3 DNA follows: TGTGCCAGCAGCTTAGTGGCCCTAGCCAAAAACATTCAGTACTTC. Translation: CASSLVALAKNIQYF. Full variable domain (rest looked up from reference TRBV11-2 and TRBJ2-4): EAGVAQSPRYKIIEKRQSVAFWCNPISGHATLYWYQQILGQGPKLLIQFQNNGVVDDSQLPKDRFSAERLKGVDSTLKIQPAKLEDSAVYLCASSLVALAKNIQYFGAGTRLSVL.

V and J are TRBV7-3 and TRBJ2-7, with a tentative D call TRBD1 (6 bases). The CDR3 is 14 amino acids. V was cut by 8 bases and J by 4 bases, with 18 bases left in between. Germline CDR1 reads SGHTA; CDR2 reads FQGTGA. The CDR3 DNA reads TGTGCCAGCGCCTTCGACAGGTTTTCTTACGAGCAGTACTTC. Translated, it gives CASAFDRFSYEQYF.

The V and J genes are TRBV19 and TRBJ2-7, with D possibly matching TRBD2 (6 bases). The V gene lost 6 bases and the J gene lost 4 bases, with 16 bases spanning the gap. Looked up from germline, CDR1 is LNHDA and CDR2 is SQIVND (reference sequence). The CDR3 length is 14 residues. The CDR3 sequence is CASRPYSGAYEQYF. CDR3 DNA sequence: TGTGCCAGTAGACCCTATAGCGGAGCTTACGAGCAGTACTTC.

The genes are TRBV7-2 and TRBJ1-2, with D unclear. Germline V lookup: CDR1 SGHTA, CDR2 FQGNSA. The CDR3 length is 15 residues. V shed 2 bases and J shed 4 bases, with 14 bases lying between them. CDR3 sequence reads: CASSLTRGLSYGYTF. Here the CDR3 DNA reads TGTGCCAGCAGCTTAACGCGGGGTCTTAGCTATGGCTACACCTTC. Using reference TRBV7-2 and TRBJ1-2 for the parts outside the CDR3, the full variable domain is GAGVSQSPSNKVTEKGKDVELRCDPISGHTALYWYRQSLGQGLEFLIYFQGNSAPDKSGLPSDRFSAERTGGSVSTLTIQRTQQEDSAVYLCASSLTRGLSYGYTFGSGTRLTVV.

This clone was counted a few times. The rearrangement joins TRBV5-6 to TRBJ2-1; TRBD1 matches at 8 bases. Trimming removed 3 bases from V and 2 bases from J; junction bases left unmatched: 4. The CDR3 sequence is 15 residues long. From germline, CDR1 is SGHDT and CDR2 YYEEEE. DNA for the CDR3: TGTGCCAGCAGCTACAGGGGGATAACCTACAATGAGCAGTTCTTC. Its protein is CASSYRGITYNEQFF.

This clone was found once. The V gene is TRBV6-2 or TRBV6-3, the J gene TRBJ1-2; D gene unclear. Per the germline V gene, CDR1 is MNHEY and CDR2 is SVGEGT. The CDR3 sequence is 12 residues long. V was cut by 4 bases and J by 6 bases, with 9 bases left in between. CDR3 residues: CASSFPPHGYTF. The CDR3 DNA reads TGTGCCAGCAGTTTCCCCCCTCATGGCTACACCTTC.